This record looks at one T cell receptor (beta chain) sequence and its context. No antigen is known for it. Assay used: immunoSEQ multiplex PCR; TCRdb lists only in-frame clones, some missing. Of over 30,000 clones listed, over 60% are singletons. The record originates from a study of STAT5B mutations in CD4+ large granular lymphocyte leukemia. General study results and limits: CD4-sorted patient repertoires seemed more clonal than healthy CD4+ repertoires.

This CDR3 is built from 16 residues. The V end was cut by 5 bases, the J end by 9 bases, with 20 bases between. CDR1 and CDR2 from the germline V gene are WNHNN and SYGVQD (reference sequence). Source material: CD4+ T cells from blood buffy coats. The chain has TRBV10-1 and TRBJ2-6; D possibly uses TRBD1 or TRBD2 (5 bases each). This receptor was identified in a human donor in good health. The CDR3 bases are TGCGCCAGCAGTTTCGGGACGGCGAGTGGTGGCAACGTCCTGACTTTC. Its protein is CASSFGTASGGNVLTF.